The sequence of this T cell receptor (beta chain) was determined in a study of T cells in Graves' hyperthyroidism and ophthalmopathy. It was RNA transcripts that yielded the amplified TCR beta CDR3 regions. When the TCR CDR3 underwent first-round RT-PCR, the HTBI primer set was used. TCRdb redid the calling of the multiplex PCR reads with MiXCR, one entry per CDR3 protein. The sample holds hundreds of thousands of distinct CDR3 sequences; 16% are singletons and the top ten take under 3.5%. CDR1 DFQATT and CDR2 SNEGSKA come from the germline V gene (reference sequence). The CDR3 runs 14 residues. The V gene lost 7 bases and the J gene lost 5 bases, with 20 bases spanning the gap.

This sequence joins TRBV20-1 and TRBJ1-1; D is unresolved. The TCR was taken from a woman aged 40 to 50 with Graves' ophthalmopathy. The sequenced sample was blood. The CDR3 bases are TGCAGTGTTAGCCGGGAAGCGTTCCGGACTGAAGCTTTCTTT. Translated: CSVSREAFRTEAFF.